The T cell receptor (beta chain) described here comes from a study of blood T cell repertoires in COVID-19 (dated by TCRdb to between 2020 and 2021). About the full investigation: The collaborator samples originated in the United States, Italy and Spain and spanned the acute and convalescent phases of COVID-19. The dataset comprised deeply sampled blood TCRbeta repertoires from subjects exposed to, actively infected with, or recovered from COVID-19. The prospective study material was composed of cDNA or gDNA derived from T cells, B-cell-depleted T cells, or PBMCs. Nearly every sample came with metadata listing a de-identified subject ID, COVID-19 status, age in years and sex. The samples were drawn from the first 160 participants of the ongoing ImmuneRACE study and from some 1,300 subjects provided by 6 global collaborators. Where available, HLA class I and class II types were obtained from metadata supplied by the sample provider rather than from assay-based typing. The repertoires were made available in a free public database intended to serve as a resource for research on the immune response to SARS-CoV-2. The study at large found these results: The quantity of clinical and demographic metadata differed by source and by participant and was supplied without curation.

With respect to this clone: The specificity of this receptor is unknown. No base-level quality is on record; no much larger clone is a single base apart.

Whole blood was collected in K2EDTA tubes by collaborating institutions according to the institutions' own protocols. For TCRbeta analysis, collaborators shipped samples as frozen whole blood, isolated PBMCs, or DNA extracted from either of those sample types. The immunoSEQ Assay, a bias-controlled multiplex PCR, was used to amplify TCRbeta CDR3 regions from genomic DNA. In the original analysis: The number of nucleated cells in each sample was estimated by amplification of reference gene primers within the assay. To quantify the absolute abundance of each unique TCRbeta CDR3 rearrangement, sequence reads were collapsed and filtered. For each sample, productive Simpson clonality was calculated as the square root of Simpson's diversity index across productive rearrangements. Entries here come from immuneACCESS through TCRdb and include only in-frame sequences with V and J called. Some clones fail to appear in such tables; in the studies checked, an unresolved V gene covers under half of the shortfall, and the cause of the remainder is unknown. That table supplies the V and J calls and clone size; D and trimming were determined from the DNA. In all, the sample holds roughly 200,000 clones, and approximately 88% of those were seen once. Around 4% of the sample comes from the top ten.

This clonotype was obtained from a woman under 40 with acute or convalescent COVID-19. Sequencing was performed on peripheral blood.

The sequence in DNA is TGTGCCAGCAACGGCGGTCCTTACAATGAGCAGTTCTTC. Its translation is CASNGGPYNEQFF. The sequence is built from TRBV2 and TRBJ2-1; the D gene identity is not certain. CDR1 SNHLY and CDR2 FYNNEI were looked up in the germline V gene. The CDR3 sequence holds 13 residues, the cysteine and phenylalanine included. This entry keeps only the CDR3 DNA: 39 bases, framed from base 1. The V and J ends are trimmed by 7 bases and 4 bases, leaving 11 bases between them.